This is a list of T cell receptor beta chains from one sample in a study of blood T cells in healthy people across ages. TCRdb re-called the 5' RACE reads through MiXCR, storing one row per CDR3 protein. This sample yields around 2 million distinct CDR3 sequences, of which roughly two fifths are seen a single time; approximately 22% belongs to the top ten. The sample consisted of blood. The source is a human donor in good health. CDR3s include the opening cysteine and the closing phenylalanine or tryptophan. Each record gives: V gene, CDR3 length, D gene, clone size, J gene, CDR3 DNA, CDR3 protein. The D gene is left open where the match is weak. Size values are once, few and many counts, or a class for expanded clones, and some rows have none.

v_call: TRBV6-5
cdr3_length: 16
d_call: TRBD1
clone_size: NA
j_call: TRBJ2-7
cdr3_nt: TGTGCCAGCAGTTTATCCGGGACAGGGGGGTTGTACGAGCAGTACTTC
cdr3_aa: CASSLSGTGGLYEQYF

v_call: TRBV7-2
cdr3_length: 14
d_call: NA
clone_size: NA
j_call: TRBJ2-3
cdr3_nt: TGTGCCAGCAGCTTAGATGTAAGGGGAGATACGCAGTATTTT
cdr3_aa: CASSLDVRGDTQYF

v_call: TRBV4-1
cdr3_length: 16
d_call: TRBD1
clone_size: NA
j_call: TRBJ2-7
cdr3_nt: TGCGCCAGCAGCCAAGGGGCGGACAGGGGCACCTACGAGCAGTACTTC
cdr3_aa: CASSQGADRGTYEQYF

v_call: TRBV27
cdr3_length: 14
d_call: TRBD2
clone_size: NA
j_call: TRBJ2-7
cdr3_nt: TGTGCCAGCAGCCAAAGCGGGGGGCCAGAGACCCGGTACTTC
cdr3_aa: CASSQSGGPETRYF

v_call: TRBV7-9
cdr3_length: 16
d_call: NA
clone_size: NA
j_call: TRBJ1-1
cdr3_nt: TGTGCCAGCAGCCTCCCGTTAAACTTCGGCGACACTGAAGCTTTCTTT
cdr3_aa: CASSLPLNFGDTEAFF

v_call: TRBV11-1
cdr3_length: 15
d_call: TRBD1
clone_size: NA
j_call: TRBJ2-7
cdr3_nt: TGTGCCAGCAGCTCCTTCGACAGGGGGCTGGACGAGCAGTACTTC
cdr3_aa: CASSSFDRGLDEQYF

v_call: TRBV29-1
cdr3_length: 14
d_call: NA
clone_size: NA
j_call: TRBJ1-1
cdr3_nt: TGCAGCGTTCAGGGCGGGGGAGAAGTCACTGAAGCTTTCTTT
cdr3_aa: CSVQGGGEVTEAFF

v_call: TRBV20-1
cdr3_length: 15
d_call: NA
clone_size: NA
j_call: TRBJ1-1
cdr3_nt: TGCAGTGCCCATATCCAAGGACACTGGAACACTGAAGCTTTCTTT
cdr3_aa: CSAHIQGHWNTEAFF

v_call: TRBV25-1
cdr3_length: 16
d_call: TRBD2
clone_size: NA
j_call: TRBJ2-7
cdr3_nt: TGTGCCAGCAGTGAATTCGATGGGGGGGGTTCCTACGAGCAGTACTTC
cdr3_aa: CASSEFDGGGSYEQYF

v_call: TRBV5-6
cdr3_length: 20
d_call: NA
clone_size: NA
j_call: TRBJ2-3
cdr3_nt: TGTGCCAGCAGCGGCATGCGAGGGCGGTGGAAGTTCTCGCGCACAGATACGCAGTATTTT
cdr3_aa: CASSGMRGRWKFSRTDTQYF

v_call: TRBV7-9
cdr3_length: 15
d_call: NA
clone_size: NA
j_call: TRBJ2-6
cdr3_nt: TGTGCCAGCAGCCATGCCCCAGTTGGGGCCAACGTCCTGACTTTC
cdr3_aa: CASSHAPVGANVLTF

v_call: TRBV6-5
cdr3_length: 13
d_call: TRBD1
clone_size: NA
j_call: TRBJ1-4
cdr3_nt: TGTGCCACCGCCCGGACAGGGGGCGAAAAACTGTTTTTT
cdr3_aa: CATARTGGEKLFF

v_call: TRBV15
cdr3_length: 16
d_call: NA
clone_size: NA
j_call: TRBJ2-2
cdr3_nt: TGTGCCACCAGCCCCCACGCATTATTCAGCACCGGGGAGCTGTTTTTT
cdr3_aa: CATSPHALFSTGELFF

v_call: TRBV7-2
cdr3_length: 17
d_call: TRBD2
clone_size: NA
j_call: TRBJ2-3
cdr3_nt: TGTGCCAGCAGCTTAAGGGCTAGCGGGGGACTCACAGATACGCAGTATTTT
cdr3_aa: CASSLRASGGLTDTQYF

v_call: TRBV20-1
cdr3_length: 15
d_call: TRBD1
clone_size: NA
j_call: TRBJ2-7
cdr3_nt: TGCAGTGCTAGTCGCCCGGGACAGGGAGGCTACGAGCAGTACTTC
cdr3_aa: CSASRPGQGGYEQYF

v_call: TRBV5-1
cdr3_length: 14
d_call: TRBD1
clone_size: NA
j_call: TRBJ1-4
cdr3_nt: TGCGCCAGCAGCAACAGGGGTACTAATGAAAAACTGTTTTTT
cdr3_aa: CASSNRGTNEKLFF

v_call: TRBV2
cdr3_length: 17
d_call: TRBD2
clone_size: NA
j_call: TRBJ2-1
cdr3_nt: TGTGCCAGCAGTGAATCCGAGGCGGGGGGCTTTTACAATGAGCAGTTCTTC
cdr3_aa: CASSESEAGGFYNEQFF

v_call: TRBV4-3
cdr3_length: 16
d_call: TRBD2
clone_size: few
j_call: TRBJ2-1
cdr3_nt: TGCGCCAGCAGCCAAGTCCTAGCGGGGGCCAACAATGAGCAGTTCTTC
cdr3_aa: CASSQVLAGANNEQFF

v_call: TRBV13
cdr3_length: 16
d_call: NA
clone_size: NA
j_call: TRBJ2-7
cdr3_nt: TGTGCCAGCAGCCACTTCTTGCGGGCAGGGAGGTACGAGCAGTACTTC
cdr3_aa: CASSHFLRAGRYEQYF

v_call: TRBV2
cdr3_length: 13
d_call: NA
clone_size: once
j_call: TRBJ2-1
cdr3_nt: TGTGCCAGCATGTACCTCTTGGGTAGTGAGCAGTTCTTC
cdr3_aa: CASMYLLGSEQFF

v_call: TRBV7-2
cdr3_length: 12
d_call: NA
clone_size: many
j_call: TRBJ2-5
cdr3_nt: TGTGCCAGCAGCTTATGGCAAGAGACCCAGTACTTC
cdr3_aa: CASSLWQETQYF

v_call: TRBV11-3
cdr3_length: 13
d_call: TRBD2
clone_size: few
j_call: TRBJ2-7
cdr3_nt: TGTGCCAGCAGCGTCGGGGGGAATGACGAGCAGTACTTC
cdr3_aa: CASSVGGNDEQYF

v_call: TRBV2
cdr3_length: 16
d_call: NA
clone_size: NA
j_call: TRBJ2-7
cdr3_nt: TGTGCCAGCAGTGAAGCTGCAGGTGGCCTCGGCTACGAGCAGTACTTC
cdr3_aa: CASSEAAGGLGYEQYF

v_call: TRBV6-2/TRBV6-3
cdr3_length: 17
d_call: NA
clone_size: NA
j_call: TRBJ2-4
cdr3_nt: TGTGCCAGCAGTTACGGCGGAGGGGCTAGGGGCAAAAACATTCAGTACTTC
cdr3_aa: CASSYGGGARGKNIQYF

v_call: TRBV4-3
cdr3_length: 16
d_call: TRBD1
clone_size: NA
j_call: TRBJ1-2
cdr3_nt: TGCGCCAGCAGCCAACGATTCCGACAGGGGGTCGATGGCCACACCTTC
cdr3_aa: CASSQRFRQGVDGHTF

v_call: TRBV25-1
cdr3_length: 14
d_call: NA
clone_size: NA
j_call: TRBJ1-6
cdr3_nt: TGTGCCAGCAGCGTCTTCCATCGGGAGTCACCCCTCCACTTT
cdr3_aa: CASSVFHRESPLHF

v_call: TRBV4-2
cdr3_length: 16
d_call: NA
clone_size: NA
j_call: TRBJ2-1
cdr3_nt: TGTGCCAGCAGCCAAGCCCCAAGCGGGCCCTACAATGAGCAGTTCTTC
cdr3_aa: CASSQAPSGPYNEQFF

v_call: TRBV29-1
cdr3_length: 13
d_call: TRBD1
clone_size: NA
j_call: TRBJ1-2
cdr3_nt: TGCAGCGCTCCGGACAGGGCGCCCGGTGGCTACACCTTC
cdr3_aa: CSAPDRAPGGYTF

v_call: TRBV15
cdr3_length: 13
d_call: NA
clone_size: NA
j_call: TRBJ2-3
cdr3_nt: TGTGCCACCAGCGGGGGGGGAACAGGGACGCAGTATTTT
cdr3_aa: CATSGGGTGTQYF

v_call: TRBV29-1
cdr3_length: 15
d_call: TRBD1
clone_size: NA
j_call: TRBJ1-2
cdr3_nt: TGCAGCGTTGAAGATCTTAGGCAGGGGGCGTGGGGCTACACCTTC
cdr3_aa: CSVEDLRQGAWGYTF

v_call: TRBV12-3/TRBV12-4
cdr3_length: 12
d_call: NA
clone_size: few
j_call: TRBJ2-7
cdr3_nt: TGTGCCAGCAGACCTCAGGGCCACGAGCAGTACTTC
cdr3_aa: CASRPQGHEQYF

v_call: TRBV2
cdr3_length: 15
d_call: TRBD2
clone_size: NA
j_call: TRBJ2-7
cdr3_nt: TGTGCCAGCAGGGGAGGGACTAGCGGGGAGACCGAGCAGTACTTC
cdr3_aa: CASRGGTSGETEQYF

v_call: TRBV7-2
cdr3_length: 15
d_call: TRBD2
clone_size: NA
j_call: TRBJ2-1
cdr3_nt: TGTGCCAGCAGCTTAGAGGCGGGGGTCTTCTTTGAGCAGTTCTTC
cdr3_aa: CASSLEAGVFFEQFF

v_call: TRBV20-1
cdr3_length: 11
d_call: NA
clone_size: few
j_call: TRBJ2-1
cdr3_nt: TGCAGTGCTAGTCCGTGGAATGAGCAGTTCTTC
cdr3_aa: CSASPWNEQFF

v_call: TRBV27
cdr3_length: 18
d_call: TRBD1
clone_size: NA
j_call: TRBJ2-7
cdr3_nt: TGTGCCAGCAGTTCTCTCCACACGGGACAGGGGGCAGGGTTCGAGCAGTACTTC
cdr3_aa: CASSSLHTGQGAGFEQYF

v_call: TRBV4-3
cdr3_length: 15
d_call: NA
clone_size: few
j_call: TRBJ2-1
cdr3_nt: TGCGCCAGCAGCCAAGGGCACAGAACCTACAATGAGCAGTTCTTC
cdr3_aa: CASSQGHRTYNEQFF

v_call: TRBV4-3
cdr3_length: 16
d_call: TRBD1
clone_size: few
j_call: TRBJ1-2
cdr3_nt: TGCACCAGTAGCCAGAGACAGGGGTTAAATAAGGATGGCTACACCTTC
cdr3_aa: CTSSQRQGLNKDGYTF

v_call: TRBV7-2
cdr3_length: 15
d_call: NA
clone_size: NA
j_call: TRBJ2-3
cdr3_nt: TGTGCCAGCAGCTATGTGGCAGGGCGAGAAGATACGCAGTATTTT
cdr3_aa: CASSYVAGREDTQYF

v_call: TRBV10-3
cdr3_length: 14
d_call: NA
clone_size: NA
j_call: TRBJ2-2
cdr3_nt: TGTGCCACCGGCACTGGGGGAGGCACCGGGGAGCTGTTTTTT
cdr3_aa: CATGTGGGTGELFF

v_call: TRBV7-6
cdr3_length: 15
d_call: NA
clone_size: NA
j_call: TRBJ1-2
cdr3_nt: TGTGCCAGCAGCTTAGACAGTTTGTCTAACTATGGCTACACCTTC
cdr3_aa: CASSLDSLSNYGYTF